Presented here are 2 T cell receptor beta chains from one specimen sequenced in a study of cytomegalovirus exposure and HLA in healthy donors. The PCR contained 60 Vbeta and 13 Jbeta primers. Method: immunoSEQ multiplex PCR; TCRdb's copy keeps in-frame clones and lacks some. The sample lists around 110,000 clones; about 69% were seen once. Sequencing was carried out using PBMCs. The receptors stem from a woman aged 18 to 35 in good health and CMV-seronegative.

This clone was recorded a few times. The CDR3 reads CASSSGTGITEAFF. The CDR3 DNA follows: TGTGCCAGCAGCTCCGGGACAGGGATCACTGAAGCTTTCTTT. This chain links TRBV13 with TRBJ1-1; 9 nucleotides line up with TRBD1. The CDR3 loop spans 14 amino acids. The germline V gene encodes CDR1 PRHDT and CDR2 FYEKMQ (reference sequence). Losses at the gene ends were 4 bases for V and 4 bases for J; bases not matched to a gene: 4.

The chain has TRBV7-9 and TRBJ1-1; D perhaps matches TRBD1 (5 bases). CDR1 is SEHNR and CDR2 is FQNEAQ in the germline V gene (reference sequence). The ends were cut back, 5 bases at V and 3 bases at J, with 16 bases in the middle. This CDR3 spans 15 amino acids. CDR3 sequence reads: CASSGGGTRDTEAFF. The CDR3 nucleotides read TGTGCCAGCAGCGGGGGAGGGACCAGGGACACTGAAGCTTTCTTT.